Below, one T cell receptor beta chain is given with its context. The source of the sample is a study of blood T cell repertoires in COVID-19. Study in general: The cDNA or gDNA used as material had been derived from T cells, B-cell-depleted T cells, or PBMCs.

Authors' analysis steps: Reference gene primer amplification gave nucleated cell count estimates. Clones were read by immunoSEQ multiplex PCR, and TCRdb kept only the in-frame ones, dropping some. From that table come the V and J calls and clone size; the DNA was used to work out D and trimming. The sample lists about 58,000 clones, approximately 90% occurring once. V lost 0 bases and J lost 9, with 14 bases in between. The length of the CDR3 is 14 residues. Germline V gene lookup returns CDR1 MNHNS and CDR2 SASEGT. The gene calls are TRBV6-1 and TRBJ1-2; D not resolved. This receptor was obtained from a woman in her sixties with active COVID-19. Sequenced input: peripheral blood. CDR3 loop: CASSEAGAPTSYTF. The CDR3, as DNA: TGTGCCAGCAGTGAAGCGGGAGCACCAACCAGCTACACCTTC.